A single sample is the source of the 27 T cell receptor beta chains below, sequenced in a study of metastatic and nonmetastatic thyroid tumors. Patients had received no treatment of any kind before thyroid surgery. TCRdb re-clonotyped the PCR reads through MiXCR. Of fewer than 40,000 clones listed, about a sixth are singletons. Sequenced material: blood. Receptor source: a female donor with papillary thyroid cancer or a benign thyroid nodule (not recorded which). Some clones in this sample may be carry-over from other donors' samples.

There are many counts of this clone. The chain uses TRBV7-9 and TRBJ1-2; D unclear. The CDR3 spans 13 residues. The germline V gene encodes CDR1 SEHNR and CDR2 FQNEAQ (reference sequence). The V end lost 5 bases, the J end lost 6 bases, and 13 bases lay between the germline ends. The CDR3 protein is CASSQFLPNGYTF. In DNA, the CDR3 is TGTGCCAGCAGCCAATTCCTTCCCAATGGCTACACCTTC.

This chain connects TRBV4-1 to TRBJ2-7; 10 bases map to TRBD1. Germline assignment: CDR1 MGHRA and CDR2 YSYEKL. This CDR3 has 16 amino acids. Trimming removed 4 bases from V and 2 bases from J; junction bases left unmatched: 8. CDR3 protein: CASSRSTGTGAYEQYF. The CDR3 nucleotides are TGCGCCAGCAGCCGATCAACCGGGACAGGGGCCTACGAGCAGTACTTC.

There are a few counts of this clone. This chain joins TRBV9 and TRBJ2-3, with D unresolved. The CDR3 loop spans 11 amino acids. Trimming cost V 5 bases and J 14 bases, with 15 bases left between them. In germline, CDR1 is SGDLS, CDR2 YYNGEE. Written as DNA, the CDR3 is TGTGCCAGCAGTGACCCGAAAGGGCTGTATTTT. It specifies CASSDPKGLYF.

This clone has at least ten counts. This sequence joins TRBV28 and TRBJ1-5; TRBD1 might be the D (6 bases). This CDR3 has 15 amino acids. Germline V gene sequence: CDR1 MDHEN, CDR2 SYDVKM. V lost 7 bases, J lost 4 bases, and 17 bases lay in between. CDR3 coding DNA: TGTGCCAGCATTCTCGATAGGGGGTCTAATCAGCCCCAGCATTTT. Residues: CASILDRGSNQPQHF.

In its sample, this clone was seen once. A much larger clonotype is one base distant, so this may be a read error. Since no conserved phenylalanine or tryptophan closes the CDR3, a read error is the likely cause. The chain is built from TRBV7-2 and TRBJ1-1, with TRBD1 matching 7 bases. Trimming took 7 bases from V and 5 from J; bases not matched to a gene: 4. This CDR3 spans 12 amino acids. CDR1 and CDR2 (germline): SGHTA, FQGNSA. The CDR3, as DNA: TGTGCCAGCATCCGGACAGGTACTGAAGCTTTCCTT. Residues: CASIRTGTEAFL.

On this clone: A read error may explain this, as a much larger clone is one base away. The rearrangement links TRBV16 to TRBJ2-7; 10 bases fit TRBD1. The CDR3 sequence is 15 residues long. The V segment lost 6 bases and the J segment 3 bases; nucleotides outside the gene matches: 8. The V gene's germline CDR1 is KGHSY and CDR2 FQNENV. CDR3 bases: TGTGCCAGCAGTGCGGACAGGGGGTTTCTCTACGAGCAGTACTTC. It encodes CASSADRGFLYEQYF.

Turning to this clone: Without the conserved terminal phenylalanine or tryptophan, this CDR3 likely stems from a read error. J is TRBJ1-2 and V is TRBV5-1; D is unclear. The germline CDR1 and CDR2 sequences are SGHRS and YFSETQ. The CDR3 is made up of 12 amino acids. V was pared by 0 bases and J by 6 bases, with 6 bases between. CDR3 sequence reads: CASSLDRDGYTI. The CDR3 nucleotides are TGCGCCAGCAGCTTGGATAGGGATGGCTACACCATC.

This clone was seen repeatedly, ten times or more. The chain couples TRBV6-1 to TRBJ2-5; tentatively, D is TRBD2 (5 bases). The V gene lost 7 bases and the J gene lost 2 bases, with 14 bases spanning the gap. Germline V gene data show CDR1 as MNHNS and CDR2 as SASEGT. The CDR3 is 14 amino acids. CDR3 in DNA: TGTGCCAGCACCCTCCCCGGGGTTCAAGAGACCCAGTACTTC. Encoded protein: CASTLPGVQETQYF.

The chain joins TRBV2 to TRBJ1-5, with unresolved D. The CDR3 has 13 amino acids. V was cut by 7 bases and J by 0 bases, with 7 bases left in between. Germline CDR1 reads SNHLY; CDR2 reads FYNNEI. This CDR3 is CASTSLSNQPQHF. The DNA of the CDR3 is TGTGCCAGCACGAGCCTTAGCAATCAGCCCCAGCATTTT.

A few counts support this clone. This may come from a read error, since a much larger clone is one base off. The gene calls are TRBV29-1 and TRBJ2-7; 7 bases are shared with TRBD1. CDR1 is SQVTM and CDR2 is ANQGSEA in the germline V gene. The V segment lost 8 bases and the J segment 3 bases; nucleotides outside the gene matches: 7. The CDR3 spans 12 residues. The CDR3 nucleotides are TGCAGCTTCCGGGACAGTGGCTACGAGCAGTACTTC. Residues: CSFRDSGYEQYF.

This rearrangement joins TRBV5-4 to TRBJ2-3; TRBD1 agrees at 9 bases. The CDR3 is made up of 17 amino acids. CDR1 SGHNT and CDR2 YYREEE come from the germline V gene (reference sequence). J was trimmed by 3 bases and V by 0 bases; bases with no gene match: 8. CDR3 sequence: CASSLAGGQGWTDTQYF. The CDR3 DNA follows: TGTGCCAGCAGCTTGGCCGGGGGACAGGGTTGGACAGATACGCAGTATTTT.

This clone was observed a handful of times. The sample contains more than one DNA sequence encoding this CDR3. The chain recombines TRBV28 with TRBJ2-1; 16 bases are shared with TRBD2. Germline V gene data show CDR1 as MDHEN and CDR2 as SYDVKM. The CDR3 runs 22 residues. J gave up 3 bases and V 3 bases, and 17 bases lay outside the gene matches. This CDR3 is CASSFIGGAPGLAGGDYNEQFF. DNA of the CDR3: TGTGCCAGCAGTTTTATCGGAGGGGCGCCGGGACTAGCGGGAGGGGACTACAATGAGCAGTTCTTC.

In this sample, this clone turned up many times. The chain joins TRBV18 to TRBJ2-5; 10 positions match TRBD1. CDR1 and CDR2 (germline): KGHSH, LQKENI. The CDR3 contains 14 residues. The J segment lost 4 bases and the V segment lost 3 bases, leaving 2 bases of the junction unmatched. The CDR3, as DNA: TGTGCCAGCTCACCGGGACAGGGGTTAGAGACCCAGTACTTC. Its protein product is CASSPGQGLETQYF. The variable domain in full, completed from reference TRBV18 and TRBJ2-5, reads NAGVMQNPRHLVRRRGQEARLRCSPMKGHSHVYWYRQLPEEGLKFMVYLQKENIIDESGMPKERFSAEFPKEGPSILRIQQVVRGDSAAYFCASSPGQGLETQYFGPGTRLLVL.

As to this clone: A much larger clone lies one base from this, so it may be a read error. This chain joins TRBV29-1 and TRBJ1-1, with a weak D call TRBD1 (6 bases). The germline CDR1 and CDR2 sequences are SQVTM and ANQGSEA. The CDR3 is 14 amino acids. The CDR3 protein is CSVEIQGLNIEAFF. DNA for the CDR3: TGCAGCGTTGAAATTCAGGGGTTGAACATTGAAGCTTTCTTT.

This clone was found many times. The J gene is TRBJ2-2, the V gene TRBV7-9; D may be TRBD2 (5 bases). CDR1 is SEHNR and CDR2 is FQNEAQ in the germline V gene (reference sequence). This CDR3 has 13 residues. The V gene lost 5 bases and the J gene lost 13 bases, with 17 bases spanning the gap. In DNA, the CDR3 is TGTGCCAGCAGCCATACCACTAGTTCGGGGCTGTTTTTT. It yields the protein CASSHTTSSGLFF.

This clone has at least ten counts. The chain is built from TRBV19 and TRBJ2-2; 12 nucleotides align to TRBD1. Germline V gives CDR1 LNHDA, CDR2 SQIVND (reference sequence). This CDR3 contains 16 residues. V dropped 5 bases and J dropped 5; count of bases not matched to a gene: 6. This CDR3 reads CASSSGQGAGTGELFF. The CDR3 DNA reads TGTGCCAGTAGTTCGGGACAGGGGGCAGGTACCGGGGAGCTGTTTTTT.

This clone was detected ten times or more. The V gene is TRBV5-6, the J gene TRBJ2-7; no reliable D call. Germline loops: CDR1 SGHDT, CDR2 YYEEEE. The V end was cut by 2 bases, the J end by 2 bases, with 14 bases between. This CDR3 contains 15 residues. The CDR3 protein is CASSFLGQLAYEQYF. CDR3 DNA: TGTGCCAGCAGCTTTCTTGGGCAGTTGGCCTACGAGCAGTACTTC. The full variable domain, completed using reference TRBV5-6 and TRBJ2-7, is DAGVTQSPTHLIKTRGQQVTLRCSPKSGHDTVSWYQQALGQGPQFIFQYYEEEERQRGNFPDRFSGHQFPNYSSELNVNALLLGDSALYLCASSFLGQLAYEQYFGPGTRLTVT.

This clone occurred many times. The V gene is TRBV5-6, the J gene TRBJ2-7, with a weak D call TRBD1 (5 bases). The CDR3 has 12 amino acids. Trimming stripped 4 bases from V and 6 bases from J, with 11 bases between. The germline gives CDR1 SGHDT, CDR2 YYEEEE. The CDR3 DNA sequence: TGTGCCAGCAGCCCCCAAGGGGTCGAGCAGTACTTC. Encoded protein: CASSPQGVEQYF.

In this sample, this clone turned up many times. This chain's CDR3 is CASRVDVRPSGNTIYF. The CDR3 DNA reads TGTGCCAGCAGGGTGGATGTGCGACCCTCTGGAAACACCATATATTTT. This chain uses TRBV6-4 with TRBJ1-3; no clear D gene. V was shortened by 6 bases and J by 0 bases, with 15 bases between the two germline ends. CDR1 MRHNA and CDR2 SNTAGT come from the germline V gene. The CDR3 length is 16 residues.

V and J are TRBV20-1 and TRBJ1-2, with TRBD1 as a possible D gene (5 bases). Between the trimmed V and J ends, which lost 6 bases and 7 bases, there was a span of 15 bases. Germline CDR1 reads DFQATT; CDR2 reads SNEGSKA (reference sequence). The CDR3 has 12 amino acids. The CDR3 region has the DNA TGCAGTGCCCCCGAGGGGTTGGGTGGCTACACCTTC. This gives the protein CSAPEGLGGYTF.

This clone has at least ten counts. A much bigger clone sits one base away, suggesting this may be a read error. Different DNA sequences within this sample yield the same CDR3. J is TRBJ2-5 and V is TRBV28; D is ambiguous. CDR3 length equals 16 residues. The V gene's germline CDR1 is MDHEN and CDR2 SYDVKM. CDR3 coding DNA: TGCGCCAGCAGTTTCTTTGACATTCCGTACCAAGAGACCCAGTACTTC. Its translation: CASSFFDIPYQETQYF.

This clone occurred many times. This chain connects TRBV4-2 to TRBJ2-3; 11 bases map to TRBD2. The V segment lost 8 bases and the J segment 1 base; nucleotides outside the gene matches: 14. There are 18 residues in the CDR3. Looked up from germline, CDR1 is LGHNA and CDR2 is YNFKEQ. The DNA of the CDR3 is TGTGCCAGCGCCCCTGAGCTACTAGCGGGAGTGGGCACAGATACGCAGTATTTT. It encodes CASAPELLAGVGTDTQYF.

This clone was recorded many times. The genes are TRBV6-4 and TRBJ2-3; the D gene could be TRBD1 or TRBD2 (5 bases each). The CDR3 covers 15 residues. Per germline, CDR1 MRHNA and CDR2 SNTAGT. The germline V and J ends were trimmed by 3 bases and 4 bases, with 14 bases remaining between them. The CDR3 sequence is CASSDGSQGADTQYF. Here the CDR3 DNA reads TGTGCCAGCAGTGATGGGAGCCAAGGGGCAGATACGCAGTATTTT.

This clone was seen ten or more times. This chain links TRBV5-1 with TRBJ1-2, with a possible D match to TRBD1 (6 bases). Germline loops: CDR1 SGHRS, CDR2 YFSETQ. The CDR3 loop spans 16 amino acids. V shed 4 bases and J shed 2 bases, with 18 bases lying between them. The CDR3 region is CASSPGPTGLNYGYTF. CDR3 coding DNA: TGCGCCAGCAGCCCAGGACCGACAGGATTAAACTATGGCTACACCTTC.

This clone has at least ten counts. This chain uses TRBV6-6 with TRBJ2-1; TRBD1 agrees at 9 bases. The germline CDR1 and CDR2 sequences are MNHNY and SVGAGI (reference sequence). There are 15 residues in the CDR3. Trimming cost V 3 bases and J 9 bases; bases outside gene matches: 9. The DNA of the CDR3 is TGTGCCAGCAGTTATTCCGGGGACAGGGTGTCTGAGCAGTTCTTC. It translates to CASSYSGDRVSEQFF.

The genes are TRBV7-2 and TRBJ2-7; D possibly uses TRBD1 or TRBD2 (5 bases each). The CDR3 totals 13 residues. Looked up from germline, CDR1 is SGHTA and CDR2 is FQGNSA. The germline V and J ends were trimmed by 5 bases and 5 bases, with 13 bases remaining between them. As DNA, the CDR3 is TGTGCCAGCAGCAGGCGAGTGGGGGACGAGCAGTACTTC. It codes for CASSRRVGDEQYF. The variable domain in full, with the rest retrieved from reference TRBV7-2 and TRBJ2-7, is GAGVSQSPSNKVTEKGKDVELRCDPISGHTALYWYRQSLGQGLEFLIYFQGNSAPDKSGLPSDRFSAERTGGSVSTLTIQRTQQEDSAVYLCASSRRVGDEQYFGPGTRLTVT.

This clone was detected ten times or more. The chain carries TRBV27 and TRBJ1-1; no clear D. This CDR3 is 13 amino acids long. V was cut by 1 base and J by 5 bases, with 8 bases left in between. Germline V gene sequence: CDR1 MNHEY, CDR2 SMNVEV (reference sequence). The CDR3 DNA follows: TGTGCCAGCAGTTTATACGGAAGGACTGAAGCTTTCTTT. Translated: CASSLYGRTEAFF.